What follows describes a single TCR beta chain. Its antigen remains unidentified. This CDR3 region has 14 residues. V lost 1 base, J lost 0 bases, and 7 bases lay in between. From germline, CDR1 is MGHRA and CDR2 YSYEKL. The data were taken from a study of siplizumab effects on memory and regulatory T cells. Study results and caveats: Reactions containing siplizumab showed mappable alloreactive CD4+ clones averaging 68.8% Treg-derived, versus about 28% in controls. Among alloreactive clones, only a minor fraction mapped to unstimulated subsets. With siplizumab, cumulative frequency of CD4+ memory-derived alloreactive sequences dropped significantly.

Sequencing used immunoSEQ multiplex PCR; TCRdb keeps in-frame clones, though not all of them. The sample contains under 150,000 clones, approximately 94% of which appear only once. This clonotype originated in a human donor in good health. The chain combines TRBV4-1 with TRBJ2-7, with D possibly TRBD1 on 5 matching bases. Sequenced material: non-Treg CD4+ T cells sorted from blood. As DNA, the CDR3 is TGCGCCAGCAGCCAAGGACAGAGCTCCTACGAGCAGTACTTC. It translates to CASSQGQSSYEQYF.